Listed below are T cell receptor beta chains from one sample, sequenced in a study of beta chain features in type 1 diabetes. Libraries were prepared by immunoSEQ multiplex PCR; TCRdb keeps only in-frame clonotypes and omits some of them. The sample has fewer than 650,000 clones; roughly a sixth are singletons. The sample comprised naive CD4+ T cells from blood. All receptors derive from a man between 18 and 35 years old in good health. The CDR3 runs from the conserved cysteine through the conserved F or W. The D gene is left open where the match is weak. Rows give clone size only sometimes, using once, few, many, or a class for an expanded clone.

j_call v_call d_call clone_size cdr3_aa cdr3_nt
TRBJ1-1 TRBV9 NA NA CASKVNPDTEAFF TGTGCCAGCAAGGTAAATCCGGACACTGAAGCTTTCTTT
TRBJ1-4 TRBV15 NA NA CATSSGQDWEKLFF TGTGCCACCAGCAGCGGACAAGATTGGGAAAAACTGTTTTTT
TRBJ2-3 TRBV7-9 NA NA CASSSRDRMSGTQYF TGTGCCAGCAGCTCCCGGGACCGGATGTCGGGTACGCAGTATTTT
TRBJ2-3 TRBV4-2 TRBD2 few CASSQEGGGGTDTQYF TGTGCCAGCAGCCAAGAAGGCGGGGGGGGCACAGATACGCAGTATTTT
TRBJ2-3 TRBV7-9 NA NA CASTPTGRESTDTQYF TGTGCCAGCACCCCAACGGGACGGGAGAGCACAGATACGCAGTATTTT
TRBJ1-3 TRBV6-6 NA NA CASSYSGNTIYF TGTGCCAGCAGTTACTCGGGCAACACCATATATTTT
TRBJ2-5 TRBV29-1 NA few CSVDEAGQGETQYF TGCAGCGTTGACGAGGCAGGTCAGGGAGAGACCCAGTACTTC
TRBJ1-4 TRBV7-9 NA NA CASSSRPSGHPEKLFF TGTGCCAGCAGCTCTAGGCCATCCGGCCACCCTGAAAAACTGTTTTTT
TRBJ2-3 TRBV18 NA few CASSPGGTTHTDTQYF TGTGCCAGCTCACCAGGAGGGACGACTCACACAGATACGCAGTATTTT
TRBJ2-5 TRBV10-3 NA few CAIRGIQETQYF TGTGCCATCCGGGGCATCCAAGAGACCCAGTACTTC
TRBJ2-1 TRBV7-6 TRBD2 NA CASSLGLSAGNWHEQFF TGTGCCAGCAGCTTAGGGCTTTCAGCGGGGAATTGGCATGAGCAGTTCTTC
TRBJ2-3 TRBV5-4 TRBD1 few CASSRDRGKSTDTQYF TGTGCCAGCAGCCGGGACAGGGGCAAGAGCACAGATACGCAGTATTTT
TRBJ2-7 TRBV6-5 TRBD1 few CASSGQGVEQYF TGTGCCAGCAGTGGACAGGGGGTCGAGCAGTACTTC
TRBJ1-3 TRBV18 TRBD1 NA CASSPSGQALSGNTIYF TGTGCCAGCTCACCCTCGGGACAGGCGTTATCTGGAAACACCATATATTTT
TRBJ1-2 TRBV10-3 TRBD1 few CAIRETGVGYTF TGTGCCATCAGAGAGACAGGGGTGGGCTACACCTTC
TRBJ1-2 TRBV7-9 NA few CASSLAGAQGYTF TGTGCCAGCAGCTTAGCGGGGGCGCAGGGCTACACCTTC
TRBJ2-1 TRBV10-3 NA NA CAMRSGNEQFF TGTGCCATGCGATCGGGAAATGAGCAGTTCTTC
TRBJ2-4 TRBV15 NA NA CATSDLGGENIQYF TGTGCCACCAGTGATCTCGGGGGCGAAAACATTCAGTACTTC
TRBJ2-7 TRBV9 NA NA CASSAQTGPYEQYF TGTGCCAGCAGCGCTCAAACAGGGCCCTACGAGCAGTACTTC
TRBJ2-3 TRBV5-1 NA NA CASSLDLWGWYF TGCGCCAGCAGCTTGGATCTCTGGGGGTGGTATTTT
TRBJ1-5 TRBV28 TRBD1 NA CASSLRQGWAGGNQPQHF TGTGCCAGCAGTCTCAGACAGGGCTGGGCAGGGGGCAATCAGCCCCAGCATTTT
TRBJ2-4 TRBV19 TRBD2 few CASSGGTTQNIQYF TGTGCCAGTAGTGGAGGGACTACCCAAAACATTCAGTACTTC
TRBJ1-4 TRBV2 NA NA CASSLRRINEKLFF TGTGCCAGTTCTCTCCGGAGGATTAATGAAAAACTGTTTTTT
TRBJ2-1 TRBV5-4 NA NA CASSQDGYNEQFF TGTGCCAGCAGCCAGGACGGTTACAATGAGCAGTTCTTC
TRBJ1-4 TRBV30 TRBD1 NA CAWSITGATNEKLFF TGTGCCTGGAGTATAACAGGGGCAACTAATGAAAAACTGTTTTTT
TRBJ2-1 TRBV29-1 NA NA CSVGAEYYYNEQFF TGCAGCGTTGGGGCGGAGTACTACTACAATGAGCAGTTCTTC
TRBJ2-7 TRBV5-4 NA few CASSPQGPSSYEQYF TGTGCCAGCAGTCCTCAGGGGCCGAGCTCCTACGAGCAGTACTTC
TRBJ2-2 TRBV5-1 NA NA CASRPGTGELFF TGCGCCAGCAGGCCGGGAACCGGGGAGCTGTTTTTT
TRBJ1-1 TRBV30 NA few CAWSHTVAFF TGTGCCTGGAGTCACACGGTTGCTTTCTTT
TRBJ2-7 TRBV9 TRBD1 NA CASSARTGFYEQYF TGTGCCAGCAGCGCAAGGACAGGGTTCTACGAGCAGTACTTC
TRBJ2-3 TRBV7-2 NA NA CASSLGGGLDTQYF TGTGCCAGCAGCTTAGGGGGCGGACTTGATACGCAGTATTTT
TRBJ1-1 TRBV6-1 NA NA CASSEEGVITEAFF TGTGCCAGCAGTGAAGAAGGGGTGATCACTGAAGCTTTCTTT
TRBJ2-3 TRBV18 TRBD1 few CASSPPGQGSDTQYF TGTGCCAGCTCACCGCCGGGACAGGGGTCAGATACGCAGTATTTT
TRBJ2-7 TRBV30 TRBD2 few CAWSLLAGVYEQYF TGTGCCTGGAGTCTACTAGCGGGGGTTTACGAGCAGTACTTC
TRBJ2-1 TRBV27 NA NA CASSSGQGTYNEQFF TGTGCCAGCAGCTCGGGGCAGGGGACTTACAATGAGCAGTTCTTC
TRBJ1-2 TRBV7-9 NA few CASSFGGNYGYTF TGTGCCAGCAGCTTTGGAGGGAACTATGGCTACACCTTC